This T cell receptor (beta chain) was documented in a study of T cells in Graves' hyperthyroidism and ophthalmopathy. Study results and limitations: Stable hyperthyroidism was told apart from ophthalmopathy by a model built on 13 V-J features.

As to this clonotype: Its antigen is undetermined.

RNA transcripts gave rise to amplified TCR beta CDR3 regions. The TCR CDR3 first-round RT-PCR relied on the HTBI primer set. TCRdb processed the multiplex PCR reads anew with MiXCR; each CDR3 protein has one entry. The sample lists approximately 400,000 distinct CDR3 sequences, about 14% occurring once. This CDR3 has 14 residues. V was cut by 4 bases and J by 1 base, with 7 bases left in between. Sequencing input: blood. The chain is built from TRBV12-3 or TRBV12-4 and TRBJ2-2; D not resolved. The TCR was taken from a man younger than 40 with Graves' hyperthyroidism that later progressed to Graves' ophthalmopathy. The CDR3 loop reads CASSSRRNTGELFF. CDR3 nucleotide sequence: TGTGCCAGCAGTTCCCGACGGAACACCGGGGAGCTGTTTTTT.